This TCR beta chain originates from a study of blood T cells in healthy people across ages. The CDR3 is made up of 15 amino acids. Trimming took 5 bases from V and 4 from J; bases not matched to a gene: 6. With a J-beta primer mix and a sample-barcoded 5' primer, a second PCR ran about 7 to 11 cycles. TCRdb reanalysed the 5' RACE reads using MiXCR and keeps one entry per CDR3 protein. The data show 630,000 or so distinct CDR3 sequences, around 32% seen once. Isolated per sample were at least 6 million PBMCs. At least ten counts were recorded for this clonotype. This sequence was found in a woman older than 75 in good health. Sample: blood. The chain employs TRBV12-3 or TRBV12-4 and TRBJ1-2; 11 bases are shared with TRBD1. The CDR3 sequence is CASSPRTGGTYGYTF. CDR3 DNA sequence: TGTGCCAGCAGTCCGAGGACAGGGGGCACCTATGGCTACACCTTC.